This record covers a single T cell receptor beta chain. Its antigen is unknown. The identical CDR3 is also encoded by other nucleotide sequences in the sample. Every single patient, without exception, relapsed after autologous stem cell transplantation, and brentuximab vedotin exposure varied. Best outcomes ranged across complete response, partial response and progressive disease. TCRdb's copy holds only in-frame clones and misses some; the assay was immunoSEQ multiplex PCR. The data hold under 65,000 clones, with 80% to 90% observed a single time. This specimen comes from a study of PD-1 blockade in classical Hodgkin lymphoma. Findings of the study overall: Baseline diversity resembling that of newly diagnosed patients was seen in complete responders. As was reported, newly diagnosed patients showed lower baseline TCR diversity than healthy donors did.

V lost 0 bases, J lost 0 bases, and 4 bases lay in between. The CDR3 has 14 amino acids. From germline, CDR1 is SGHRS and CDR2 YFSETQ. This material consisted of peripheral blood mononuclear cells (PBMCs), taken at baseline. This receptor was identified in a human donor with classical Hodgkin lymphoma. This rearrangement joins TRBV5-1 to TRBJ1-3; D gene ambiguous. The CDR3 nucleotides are TGCGCCAGCAGCTTGGGTGACTCTGGAAACACCATATATTTT. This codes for CASSLGDSGNTIYF.